Shown below are 26 T cell receptor beta chains from a single sample sequenced in a study of blood T cell repertoires in COVID-19. The data were produced by immunoSEQ multiplex PCR, yet TCRdb's version contains in-frame clones alone and is incomplete. The data show some 380,000 clones, 70% to 90% seen once. Sequenced material: PBMCs or T cells enriched from blood (not recorded which). The receptors derive from a woman aged 40 to 50 with acute COVID-19.

The chain joins TRBV11-2 to TRBJ1-6, with 7 bases aligning to TRBD1. The V segment lost 0 bases and the J segment 5 bases; nucleotides outside the gene matches: 1. The CDR3 length is 15 residues. Germline CDR1 and CDR2: SGHAT and FQNNGV. The chain's CDR3 is CASSLEGQNNSPLHF. CDR3 coding DNA: TGTGCCAGCAGCTTAGAGGGACAGAATAATTCACCCCTCCACTTT.

With respect to this clone: The junction departs from the called germline gene at one end, perhaps through a read error. The chain employs TRBV19 and TRBJ2-7; D unresolved. Germline CDR1 LNHDA, CDR2 SQIVND (reference sequence). The CDR3 consists of 13 residues. This CDR3 reads CASKVPDSSEQYF. Here the CDR3 DNA reads TGTGCCAGTAAAGTGCCCGACTCCTCCGAGCAGTACTTC.

This chain connects TRBV29-1 to TRBJ1-2; possible D gene TRBD1, 6 bases. Trimming removed 3 bases at V and 5 bases at J, with 16 bases between. This CDR3 is built from 14 residues. CDR1 and CDR2 from the germline V gene are SQVTM and ANQGSEA. The CDR3 sequence: CSVEGGPRVYGYTF. As DNA, the CDR3 is TGCAGCGTTGAGGGGGGGCCTCGAGTATATGGCTACACCTTC. The variable domain in full, completed from reference TRBV29-1 and TRBJ1-2, reads SAVISQKPSRDICQRGTSLTIQCQVDSQVTMMFWYRQQPGQSLTLIATANQGSEATYESGFVIDKFPISRPNLTFSTLTVSNMSPEDSSIYLCSVEGGPRVYGYTFGSGTRLTVV.

The V gene is TRBV6-5, the J gene TRBJ2-3; 11 nucleotides align to TRBD2. J was trimmed by 3 bases and V by 6 bases; bases with no gene match: 2. This CDR3 region has 14 residues. The germline V gene has CDR1 MNHEY and CDR2 SVGAGI. As DNA, the CDR3 is TGTGCCAGCAGACCTAGCGGGAGGACAGATACGCAGTATTTT. Amino acid sequence: CASRPSGRTDTQYF.

This rearrangement joins TRBV4-2 to TRBJ1-1, with TRBD1 identical over 7 bases. This CDR3 region has 15 residues. V lost 3 bases and J lost 7; bases outside the gene matches: 11. Per germline, CDR1 LGHNA and CDR2 YNFKEQ. The CDR3 DNA follows: TGTGCCAGCAGCCATCCCGACAGGGACCATATTGAAGCTTTCTTT. Translation gives CASSHPDRDHIEAFF.

On this clone: Other DNA sequences from this sample encode an identical CDR3 as well. The CDR3 reads CASSLGGADTQYF. Written as DNA, the CDR3 is TGTGCCAGCAGCTTAGGCGGGGCCGATACGCAGTATTTT. The chain joins TRBV11-3 to TRBJ2-3; D is possibly TRBD2 (6 bases). Germline V gives CDR1 SGHNT, CDR2 YENEEA. V dropped 1 base and J dropped 6 bases, with 8 bases sitting between them. The CDR3 has 13 amino acids.

CDR3 loop: CASSQRVGGNEQFF. The CDR3 region has the DNA TGTGCCAGCAGCCAGAGGGTGGGCGGCAATGAGCAGTTCTTC. This rearrangement joins TRBV3-1 (or the pseudogene TRBV3-2) to TRBJ2-1; D is perhaps TRBD2 (5 bases). CDR1 and CDR2 (germline): LGHDT, YNNKEL (reference sequence). Trimming cost V 3 bases and J 6 bases, with 12 bases left between them. The length of the CDR3 is 14 residues.

This chain links TRBV7-6 with TRBJ2-7; 9 bases map to TRBD1. Germline V CDR1 and CDR2: SGHVS, FNYEAQ. The CDR3 contains 16 residues. After removal of 5 bases from V and 5 bases from J, the junction contained 13 bases not matched to a gene. CDR3 protein: CASSPRSGQGVNEQYF. The DNA of the CDR3 is TGTGCCAGCAGCCCCCGTTCGGGACAGGGAGTAAACGAGCAGTACTTC.

This clone was counted many times. DNA of the CDR3: TGTGCCAGCAGAGATGACGGACTAGCAAGCACAGATACGCAGTATTTT. Protein product: CASRDDGLASTDTQYF. The chain recombines TRBV2 with TRBJ2-3, with 8 bases aligning to TRBD2. The CDR3 spans 16 residues. The V segment lost 6 bases and the J segment 0 bases; nucleotides outside the gene matches: 8. The germline V gene has CDR1 SNHLY and CDR2 FYNNEI.

The gene calls are TRBV11-2 and TRBJ1-1; no reliable D call. The CDR3 spans 14 residues. Germline assignment: CDR1 SGHAT and CDR2 FQNNGV. The V gene lost 7 bases and the J gene lost 5 bases, with 17 bases spanning the gap. CDR3 region: CASNPSAAVTEAFF. Written as DNA, the CDR3 is TGTGCCAGCAACCCCTCGGCGGCTGTGACTGAAGCTTTCTTT.

Points on this clone: Within the sample, other DNA sequences also encode this same CDR3. The CDR3 here is CASSQGAGTEAFF. In DNA, the CDR3 is TGTGCCAGCAGTCAGGGGGCCGGCACTGAAGCTTTCTTT. The chain recombines TRBV12-3 or TRBV12-4 with TRBJ1-1; 8 bases are a match to TRBD1. V lost 5 bases, J lost 4 bases, and 3 bases stayed unmatched. CDR3 size: 13 residues.

The chain uses TRBV30 and TRBJ2-5; possible D gene TRBD2, 6 bases. The CDR3 sequence is 13 residues long. The germline gives CDR1 GTSNPN, CDR2 SVGIG (reference sequence). Trimming removed 3 bases at V and 4 bases at J, with 12 bases between. CDR3 DNA: TGTGCCTGGAGAGGAGGGGTAGGAGAGACCCAGTACTTC. It translates to CAWRGGVGETQYF.

V gene TRBV27 combines with J gene TRBJ1-1, with 8 bases matching TRBD1. Germline V gives CDR1 MNHEY, CDR2 SMNVEV (reference sequence). V trimming: 3 bases; J trimming: 1 base; junction bases outside the gene matches: 1. This CDR3 is built from 14 residues. The chain's CDR3 is CASSFDRGNTEAFF. CDR3 in DNA: TGTGCCAGCAGTTTCGACAGGGGGAACACTGAAGCTTTCTTT.

The chain joins TRBV5-1 to TRBJ2-3; no clear D gene. V shed 0 bases and J shed 4 bases, with 12 bases lying between them. CDR3 length: 15 amino acids. Looked up from germline, CDR1 is SGHRS and CDR2 is YFSETQ. The DNA for the CDR3 is TGCGCCAGCAGCTTGGATGGATACTACTCAGATACGCAGTATTTT. Protein product: CASSLDGYYSDTQYF.

A single count supports this clone. The rearrangement uses TRBV3-1 (or the pseudogene TRBV3-2) and TRBJ2-2; TRBD1 agrees at 7 bases. The trim removed 1 base at V and 4 bases at J, leaving 6 bases unmatched. There are 16 residues in the CDR3. Looked up from germline, CDR1 is LGHDT and CDR2 is YNNKEL (reference sequence). The CDR3 coding sequence is TGTGCCAGCAGCCAAGCGCCGGACAGGACCACCGGGGAGCTGTTTTTT. Translating gives CASSQAPDRTTGELFF.

The chain is built from TRBV13 and TRBJ2-4, with D perhaps matching TRBD2 (6 bases). Germline values: CDR1 PRHDT, CDR2 FYEKMQ (reference sequence). The CDR3 has 19 amino acids. Trimming pared 1 base from V and 6 bases from J, leaving 25 bases between. The CDR3 region has the DNA TGTGCCAGCAGCTTAGTTTCGACAGCGTCCCGCGGGAAGGGAAACATTCAGTACTTC. Protein product: CASSLVSTASRGKGNIQYF.

This clone has just one count. The chain is built from TRBV19 and TRBJ2-7; TRBD2 agrees at 8 bases. Losses at the gene ends were 0 bases for V and 2 bases for J; bases not matched to a gene: 6. The CDR3 runs to 16 residues. The V gene's germline CDR1 is LNHDA and CDR2 SQIVND (reference sequence). In nucleotides, the CDR3 is TGTGCCAGTAGTATAGATCGGGGGGGCGGAACCTACGAGCAGTACTTC. It encodes CASSIDRGGGTYEQYF.

The chain recombines TRBV5-6 with TRBJ2-3; weak D call: TRBD1 (7 bases). Trimming removed 4 bases from V and 0 bases from J, with 12 bases in between. CDR1 is SGHDT and CDR2 is YYEEEE in the germline V gene. CDR3 length equals 15 residues. CDR3 DNA: TGTGCCAGCAGCCAGACAGGGACTAGCACAGATACGCAGTATTTT. Protein product: CASSQTGTSTDTQYF.

The rearrangement uses TRBV3-1 (or the pseudogene TRBV3-2) and TRBJ1-2, with TRBD1 as a possible D gene (5 bases). The CDR3 is 13 amino acids. Trimming left V 4 bases short and J 2 bases short, with 8 bases between. Germline-derived CDR1 and CDR2 are LGHDT and YNNKEL (reference sequence). The CDR3 DNA sequence: TGTGCCAGCAGCCTACAGGAGAACTATGGCTACACCTTC. It codes for CASSLQENYGYTF.

The chain is built from TRBV4-1 and TRBJ2-3, with D tentatively TRBD2 (6 bases). The V end lost 6 bases, the J end lost 2 bases, and 18 bases lay between the germline ends. Germline CDR1 and CDR2: MGHRA and YSYEKL. This CDR3 comprises 16 residues. CDR3: CASSPTGGGITDTQYF. The CDR3 DNA reads TGCGCCAGCAGTCCAACGGGTGGGGGGATCACAGATACGCAGTATTTT.

The DNA for the CDR3 is TGTGCCAGCGCAAGCGACGACAGGTTAGAGACCCAGTACTTC. It specifies CASASDDRLETQYF. The chain employs TRBV6-5 and TRBJ2-5; weak D call: TRBD1 (6 bases). Per the germline V gene, CDR1 is MNHEY and CDR2 is SVGAGI. V was shortened by 8 bases and J by 4 bases, with 17 bases between the two germline ends. The CDR3 is 14 residues long.

The chain links TRBV6-5 to TRBJ1-3; 9 positions agree with TRBD1. Germline values: CDR1 MNHEY, CDR2 SVGAGI. The CDR3 consists of 16 residues. The trim removed 4 bases at V and 4 bases at J, leaving 8 bases unmatched. The CDR3 protein is CASSSSGTGPGNTIYF. Here the CDR3 DNA reads TGTGCCAGCAGTTCATCCGGGACAGGGCCGGGAAACACCATATATTTT.

This sequence joins TRBV19 and TRBJ1-4, with a tentative D call TRBD1 (6 bases). The germline gives CDR1 LNHDA, CDR2 SQIVND (reference sequence). The CDR3 runs to 15 residues. V was clipped by 2 bases and J by 5 bases, with 12 bases between them. CDR3 protein: CASSITAGENEKLFF. CDR3 DNA: TGTGCCAGTAGTATAACGGCAGGGGAAAATGAAAAACTGTTTTTT.

The V gene is TRBV19, the J gene TRBJ2-1, with 15 bases lining up with TRBD2. V gave up 5 bases and J gave up 13 bases; unmatched junction bases: 9. The germline gives CDR1 LNHDA, CDR2 SQIVND (reference sequence). CDR3 length equals 15 residues. The CDR3 loop is CASSSGLAGGKEQFF. DNA of the CDR3: TGTGCCAGTAGTTCCGGACTAGCGGGGGGGAAGGAACAGTTCTTC.

The chain is built from TRBV4-2 and TRBJ2-3, with 10 bases identical to TRBD2. The J segment lost 8 bases and the V segment lost 1 base, leaving 9 bases of the junction unmatched. Germline V gene sequence: CDR1 LGHNA, CDR2 YNFKEQ. CDR3 length: 16 residues. The DNA of the CDR3 is TGTGCCAGCAGCCAAGTGCTAGCGGGGGCCGCAGGTACGCAGTATTTT. This sequence encodes CASSQVLAGAAGTQYF.

The CDR3 loop reads CASSETGLGVDEQFF. CDR3 DNA sequence: TGTGCCAGTAGTGAAACAGGGTTAGGGGTAGATGAGCAGTTCTTC. This chain joins TRBV19 and TRBJ2-1, with a weak D call TRBD1 (6 bases). CDR3 length: 15 amino acids. Looked up from germline, CDR1 is LNHDA and CDR2 is SQIVND (reference sequence). The V end was cut by 5 bases, the J end by 8 bases, with 19 bases between.